Listed here are 11 T cell receptor beta chains from one sample, sequenced in a study of OX40 agonist ivuxolimab in advanced cancers. The library was generated by the immunoSEQ multiplex PCR assay. In its TCRdb copy, this immuneACCESS table keeps in-frame sequences only and misses some clones. Where compared with another copy, unresolved V genes explain less than half of these, and the others have no known cause. The sample data list more than 50,000 clones, and approximately 92% of these were observed just once. Clones ranked in the top ten supply around 11% of the sample. The input for sequencing was CD4+ or CD8+ T cells sorted from blood, taken in a trial of the OX40 agonist ivuxolimab. Source of these receptors: an adult with an advanced solid tumor such as melanoma, head and neck, liver or kidney cancer.

This clone came up once. The chain carries TRBV6-5 and TRBJ2-7; D uncertain. The germline V gene encodes CDR1 MNHEY and CDR2 SVGAGI. The CDR3 is made up of 11 amino acids. V was cut by 4 bases and J by 9 bases, with 10 bases left in between. The DNA of the CDR3 is TGTGCCAGCAGTTCGGGCAAGGTGCAGTACTTC. Protein: CASSSGKVQYF.

There are a few counts of this clone. The sample carries other DNA sequences with the same CDR3. The chain recombines TRBV9 with TRBJ2-3; D not certain. V was shortened by 0 bases and J by 6 bases, with 11 bases between the two germline ends. Per germline, CDR1 SGDLS and CDR2 YYNGEE. The CDR3 extends over 14 amino acids. The CDR3 region is CASSVGGASDTQYF. CDR3 nucleotides: TGTGCCAGCAGCGTAGGAGGAGCTTCGGATACGCAGTATTTT. Drawing the rest from reference TRBV9 and TRBJ2-3, the complete variable domain is DSGVTQTPKHLITATGQRVTLRCSPRSGDLSVYWYQQSLDQGLQFLIQYYNGEERAKGNILERFSAQQFPDLHSELNLSSLELGDSALYFCASSVGGASDTQYFGPGTRLTVL.

This clone has only a few counts. The V call is TRBV7-9, the J call TRBJ2-2; D call uncertain. V was trimmed by 5 bases and J by 2 bases, leaving 12 bases between them. Per germline, CDR1 SEHNR and CDR2 FQNEAQ (reference sequence). This CDR3 has 15 amino acids. CDR3 amino acids: CASSSVSLNTGELFF. The CDR3 DNA follows: TGTGCCAGCAGCAGCGTTTCCCTAAACACCGGGGAGCTGTTTTTT.

This clone has just one count. The chain is built from TRBV7-2 and TRBJ2-5; D is uncertain. Germline assignment: CDR1 SGHTA and CDR2 FQGNSA. With 5 bases removed from V and 13 bases from J, the gap between germline ends came to 29 bases. This CDR3 has 16 residues. CDR3 nucleotides: TGTGCCAGCAGCCACGGATGGGCCCAATCAAACTTAAAACCGTACTTC. Encoded protein: CASSHGWAQSNLKPYF.

Written as DNA, the CDR3 is TGTGCCAGCAGTGCCTGGGGGGGGGAGGATTCCTACGAGCAGTACTTC. Its translation: CASSAWGGEDSYEQYF. This rearrangement joins TRBV6-1 to TRBJ2-7, with TRBD2 identical over 7 bases. Germline V lookup: CDR1 MNHNS, CDR2 SASEGT. Trimming removed 4 bases from V and 1 base from J; junction bases left unmatched: 10. This CDR3 is built from 16 residues.

V and J are TRBV13 and TRBJ1-3; no clear D gene. Germline V gene lookup returns CDR1 PRHDT and CDR2 FYEKMQ (reference sequence). V was shortened by 0 bases and J by 0 bases, with 3 bases between the two germline ends. The length of the CDR3 is 14 residues. The CDR3 coding sequence is TGTGCCAGCAGCTTAGGGATCTCTGGAAACACCATATATTTT. Its translation is CASSLGISGNTIYF.

The V call is TRBV27, the J call TRBJ2-1, with D tentatively TRBD2 (5 bases). Per the germline V gene, CDR1 is MNHEY and CDR2 is SMNVEV (reference sequence). Trimming stripped 3 bases from V and 0 bases from J, with 9 bases between. CDR3 size: 15 residues. The CDR3 DNA follows: TGTGCCAGCAGTTTGGACTGGAGCTCCTACAATGAGCAGTTCTTC. As protein: CASSLDWSSYNEQFF.

In its sample, this clone was seen a few times. In DNA, the CDR3 is TGTGCCAGCAGCTTACCCGGGACAGGGGGACGTTATGGCTACACCTTC. This translates into CASSLPGTGGRYGYTF. The chain couples TRBV7-8 to TRBJ1-2, with 11 bases lining up with TRBD1. Trimming took 2 bases from V and 5 from J; bases not matched to a gene: 7. Germline values: CDR1 SGHVS, CDR2 FQNEAQ. CDR3 length: 16 residues.

This chain links TRBV27 with TRBJ1-2; D is possibly TRBD1 (5 bases). Per germline, CDR1 MNHEY and CDR2 SMNVEV (reference sequence). This CDR3 is built from 14 residues. The germline V and J ends were trimmed by 3 bases and 4 bases, with 12 bases remaining between them. The CDR3 DNA sequence: TGTGCCAGCAGTTTTGCAGACGACAGCTATGGCTACACCTTC. Amino acid sequence: CASSFADDSYGYTF.

J is TRBJ1-3 and V is TRBV6-1; the D is unclear. The CDR3 spans 14 residues. Germline V gene lookup returns CDR1 MNHNS and CDR2 SASEGT. Trimming took 6 bases from V and 4 from J, leaving 13 bases between them. The CDR3 region has the DNA TGTGCCAGCAGGAGGCTTTTGGAAGGAAACACCATATATTTT. This sequence encodes CASRRLLEGNTIYF.

The CDR3 DNA follows: TGTGCCAGCAGCCCTAGCTTGGGGCTAGAAGCTTTCTTT. This translates into CASSPSLGLEAFF. The rearrangement uses TRBV9 and TRBJ1-1; weak D call: TRBD1 (5 bases). Germline-derived CDR1 and CDR2 are SGDLS and YYNGEE. This CDR3 comprises 13 residues. Trimming took off 4 bases at V and 8 bases at J, with 15 bases between the two ends.